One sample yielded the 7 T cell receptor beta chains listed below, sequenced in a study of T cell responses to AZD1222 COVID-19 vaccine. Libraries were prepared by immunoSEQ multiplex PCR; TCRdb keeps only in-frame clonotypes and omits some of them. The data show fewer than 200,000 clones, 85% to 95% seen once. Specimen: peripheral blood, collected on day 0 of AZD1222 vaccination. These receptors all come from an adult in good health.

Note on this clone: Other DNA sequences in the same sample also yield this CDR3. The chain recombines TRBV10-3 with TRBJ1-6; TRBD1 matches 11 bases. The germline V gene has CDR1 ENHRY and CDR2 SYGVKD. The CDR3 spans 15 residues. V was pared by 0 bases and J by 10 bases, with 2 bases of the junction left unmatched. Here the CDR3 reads CAISESGTGGSPLHF. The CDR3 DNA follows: TGTGCCATCAGTGAGTCTGGGACAGGGGGGTCACCCCTCCACTTT.

The CDR3 DNA reads TGCGCCAGCCAAAACCGAGGGCTGGCTTTCTTT. Protein: CASQNRGLAFF. The rearrangement uses TRBV5-1 and TRBJ1-1; D is ambiguous. V lost 7 bases, J lost 11 bases, and 15 bases lay in between. Germline lookup yields CDR1 SGHRS and CDR2 YFSETQ. The CDR3 contains 11 residues.

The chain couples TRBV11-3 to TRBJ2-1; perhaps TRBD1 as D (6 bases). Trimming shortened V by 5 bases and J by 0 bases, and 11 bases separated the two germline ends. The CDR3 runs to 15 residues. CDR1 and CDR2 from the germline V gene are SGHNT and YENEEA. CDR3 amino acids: CASSQGGGSYNEQFF. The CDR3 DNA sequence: TGTGCCAGCAGCCAAGGGGGTGGCTCCTACAATGAGCAGTTCTTC.

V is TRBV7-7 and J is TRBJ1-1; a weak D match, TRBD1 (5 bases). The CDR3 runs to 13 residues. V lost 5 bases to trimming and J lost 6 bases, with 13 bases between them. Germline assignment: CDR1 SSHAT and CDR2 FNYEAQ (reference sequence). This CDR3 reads CASSRDLGAEAFF. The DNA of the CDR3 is TGTGCCAGCAGCCGGGACCTAGGGGCTGAAGCTTTCTTT.

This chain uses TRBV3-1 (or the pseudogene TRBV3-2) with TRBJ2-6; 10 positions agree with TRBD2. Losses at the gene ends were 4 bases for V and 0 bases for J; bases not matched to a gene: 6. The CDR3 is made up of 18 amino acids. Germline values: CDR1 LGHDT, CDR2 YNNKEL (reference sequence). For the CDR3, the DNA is TGTGCCAGCAGCCCGACTAGCGGGTCTGACTCTGGGGCCAACGTCCTGACTTTC. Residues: CASSPTSGSDSGANVLTF.

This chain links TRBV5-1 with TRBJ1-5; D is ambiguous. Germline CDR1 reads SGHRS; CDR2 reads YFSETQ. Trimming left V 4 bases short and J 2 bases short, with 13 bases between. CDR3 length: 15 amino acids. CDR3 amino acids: CASSLAGSGNQPQHF. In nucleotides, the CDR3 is TGCGCCAGCAGCCTGGCAGGTAGTGGCAATCAGCCCCAGCATTTT. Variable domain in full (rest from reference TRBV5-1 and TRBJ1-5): KAGVTQTPRYLIKTRGQQVTLSCSPISGHRSVSWYQQTPGQGLQFLFEYFSETQRNKGNFPGRFSGRQFSNSRSEMNVSTLELGDSALYLCASSLAGSGNQPQHFGDGTRLSIL.

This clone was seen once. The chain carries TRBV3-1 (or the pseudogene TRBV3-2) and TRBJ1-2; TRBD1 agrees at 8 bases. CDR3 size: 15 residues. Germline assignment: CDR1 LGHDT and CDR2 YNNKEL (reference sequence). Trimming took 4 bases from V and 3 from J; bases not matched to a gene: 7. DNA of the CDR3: TGTGCCAGCAGCCCTTGGGACAGGCCCGACTATGGCTACACCTTC. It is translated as CASSPWDRPDYGYTF.